Below are 28 T cell receptor beta chains sequenced from a single sample in a study of T cells in Graves' hyperthyroidism and ophthalmopathy. Researchers amplified the TCR beta CDR3 regions from RNA transcripts. The HTBI primer set drove a first-round RT-PCR of the TCR CDR3. TCRdb independently ran MiXCR on the multiplex PCR reads; one entry per CDR3 protein. The data show hundreds of thousands of distinct CDR3 sequences, with around 14% seen just once and about 14% held by the top ten. Sequenced sample: blood. The receptors shown here come from a woman aged 18-35 years with Graves' hyperthyroidism.

This clonotype was counted only a few times. The chain employs TRBV6-1 and TRBJ2-2; no reliable D call. Trimming stripped 10 bases from V and 8 bases from J, with 17 bases between. This CDR3 region has 13 residues. Germline V gene sequence: CDR1 MNHNS, CDR2 SASEGT. CDR3: CAIRPGPRGELFF. The CDR3 DNA reads as TGTGCCATACGGCCCGGGCCCAGGGGGGAGCTGTTTTTT.

Remarks on this clonotype: The conserved phenylalanine or tryptophan is not found at the CDR3 terminus, so this likely reflects a read error. The genes are TRBV2 and TRBJ2-1, with D perhaps matching TRBD1 (6 bases). V was trimmed by 8 bases and J by 3 bases, leaving 20 bases between them. This CDR3 spans 16 amino acids. Germline CDR1 and CDR2: SNHLY and FYNNEI. CDR3 residues: CASYGLGDIGYNEQFL. CDR3 in DNA: TGTGCCAGCTACGGGTTGGGGGACATTGGCTACAATGAGCAGTTCCTC.

This sequence joins TRBV11-2 and TRBJ2-7; 11 bases map to TRBD2. J was trimmed by 0 bases and V by 1 base; bases with no gene match: 2. This CDR3 is built from 16 residues. Germline V CDR1 and CDR2: SGHAT, FQNNGV. The CDR3 is CASSLGTSGFSYEQYF. CDR3 coding DNA: TGTGCCAGCAGCTTAGGGACTAGCGGGTTCTCCTACGAGCAGTACTTC.

This clonotype has ten or more counts. V is TRBV3-1 and J is TRBJ2-5; 13 bases line up with TRBD2. The V gene end was trimmed by 0 bases and the J gene end by 3 bases; junction bases not matched to a gene: 7. Germline CDR1 reads LGHDT; CDR2 reads YNNKEL (reference sequence). This CDR3 has 18 residues. CDR3: CASSQDFGTSGIEETQYF. Here the CDR3 DNA reads TGTGCCAGCAGCCAAGATTTCGGGACTAGCGGGATTGAAGAGACCCAGTACTTC.

This clonotype showed up many times. This chain uses TRBV29-1 with TRBJ1-2, with D possibly matching TRBD1 (5 bases). Deletions cut 3 bases from V and 2 bases from J, with 7 bases between. This CDR3 spans 12 amino acids. CDR1 is SQVTM, CDR2 ANQGSEA, per germline. In nucleotides, the CDR3 is TGCAGCGTTGACGGGGCCAACTATGGCTACACCTTC. Protein: CSVDGANYGYTF.

In this sample, this clonotype turned up many times. V usage is TRBV28 and J usage is TRBJ1-6, with 7 nucleotides matching TRBD1. CDR1 MDHEN and CDR2 SYDVKM come from the germline V gene. Trimming at V came to 8 bases and at J to 4 bases, leaving 11 bases not matched to a gene. CDR3 length: 16 residues. DNA of the CDR3: TGTGCCAGCTTGGAAGGCGGGACAGCTTATAATTCACCCCTCCACTTT. This translates into CASLEGGTAYNSPLHF.

The chain combines TRBV11-2 with TRBJ1-1; weak D call: TRBD1 (6 bases). This CDR3 comprises 14 residues. The germline gives CDR1 SGHAT, CDR2 FQNNGV. V lost 5 bases and J 5 bases, leaving 15 bases between the germline ends. The CDR3 here is CASSLHREGTEAFF. CDR3 sequence (DNA): TGTGCCAGCAGCCTTCACAGGGAGGGGACTGAAGCTTTCTTT.

As to this clonotype: One end of the junction does not line up with germline, which may come from a read error. The chain combines TRBV12-3 or TRBV12-4 with TRBJ1-5; tentative D call: TRBD1 (5 bases). The CDR3 spans 14 residues. The CDR3 is CASSPTGSDQPQHF. Here the CDR3 DNA reads TGTGCCAGCAGCCCAACAGGTAGCGATCAGCCCCAGCATTTT.

CDR3 in DNA: TGTGCCAGCAGCTTGGATCTAGCGCTTAGAAACTCGAGGGAGCAGTACTTC. It is translated as CASSLDLALRNSREQYF. The chain carries TRBV5-8 and TRBJ2-7; the D gene is possibly TRBD2 (6 bases). CDR3 size: 17 residues. Trimming took 0 bases from V and 7 from J, leaving 23 bases between them. Germline V gene lookup returns CDR1 SGHTS and CDR2 YDEGEE.

Comment on this clonotype: A read error is possible here, since a much larger clone lies one base away. V gene TRBV27 combines with J gene TRBJ2-2, with D tentatively TRBD1 or TRBD2 (6 bases each). CDR1 MNHEY and CDR2 SMNVEV come from the germline V gene (reference sequence). CDR3 size: 14 residues. Here the CDR3 reads CASRDGGFTRELFF. The DNA of the CDR3 is TGTGCCAGCAGAGACGGGGGCTTCACCAGGGAGCTGTTTTTT.

The chain employs TRBV6-1 and TRBJ2-7; TRBD1 agrees at 9 bases. The germline gives CDR1 MNHNS, CDR2 SASEGT. The trim removed 5 bases at V and 4 bases at J, leaving 6 bases unmatched. The CDR3 loop spans 14 amino acids. This CDR3 reads CASSRPGQGYEQYF. The CDR3 bases are TGTGCCAGCAGTCGTCCGGGACAGGGTTACGAGCAGTACTTC.

Many counts were recorded for this clonotype. J is TRBJ2-7 and V is TRBV28; TRBD1 agrees at 9 bases. The CDR3 has 18 amino acids. Germline CDR1 MDHEN, CDR2 SYDVKM. V trimming: 3 bases; J trimming: 5 bases; junction bases outside the gene matches: 17. The CDR3 nucleotides are TGTGCCAGCAGTTTCTTGTTAAAGTTCGGGACAGGGCACGACGAGCAGTACTTC. Its protein product is CASSFLLKFGTGHDEQYF.

The V call is TRBV12-5, the J call TRBJ1-1; D remains unclear. The CDR3 covers 14 residues. Germline V gene sequence: CDR1 LGHNT, CDR2 FRNRAP. V gave up 1 base and J gave up 0 bases, with 6 bases separating them. In DNA, the CDR3 is TGTGCTAGTGGTTTGGGGGGAGTGAACACTGAAGCTTTCTTT. Translation: CASGLGGVNTEAFF.

This clonotype has a handful of counts. The V and J genes are TRBV28 and TRBJ1-1; D not resolved. The CDR3 runs 13 residues. Germline assignment: CDR1 MDHEN and CDR2 SYDVKM. The germline V and J ends were trimmed by 5 bases and 1 base, with 8 bases remaining between them. The CDR3 region has the DNA TGTGCCAGCAGTAAGCAACCGAACACTGAAGCTTTCTTT. Translating it yields CASSKQPNTEAFF.

This clonotype was observed many times. The rearrangement links TRBV6-6 to TRBJ2-1; 12 bases agree with TRBD2. Germline loops: CDR1 MNHNY, CDR2 SVGAGI (reference sequence). This CDR3 is built from 18 residues. Germline trimming cut 0 bases from V and 0 bases from J; bases unmatched to any gene: 3. The DNA of the CDR3 is TGTGCCAGCAGTTACTCGACACTAGCGGGAGGCTCCTACAATGAGCAGTTCTTC. This sequence encodes CASSYSTLAGGSYNEQFF.

This clonotype was seen at least ten times. The chain links TRBV7-8 to TRBJ2-1; D might be TRBD2 (6 bases). CDR1 and CDR2 from the germline V gene are SGHVS and FQNEAQ. The CDR3 is made up of 15 amino acids. Trimming stripped 6 bases from V and 1 base from J, with 13 bases between. CDR3 bases: TGTGCCAGCAGTCGCAGGCGGGAATCCTACAATGAGCAGTTCTTC. It codes for CASSRRRESYNEQFF.

The chain recombines TRBV29-1 with TRBJ2-1; D tentatively reads TRBD1 or TRBD2 (5 bases each). Germline CDR1 and CDR2: SQVTM and ANQGSEA. The CDR3 spans 15 residues. The V end was cut by 5 bases, the J end by 4 bases, with 18 bases between. As DNA, the CDR3 is TGCAGCGTTTCGGGGATGGGGGATCAGTACAATGAGCAGTTCTTC. This encodes CSVSGMGDQYNEQFF.

The rearrangement uses TRBV5-1 and TRBJ2-5; 7 bases match TRBD1. V lost 3 bases to trimming and J lost 2 bases; unmatched junction nucleotides: 7. Germline CDR1 and CDR2: SGHRS and YFSETQ. This CDR3 is 15 amino acids long. The CDR3 protein is CASSSGTAIQETQYF. The CDR3 nucleotides read TGCGCCAGCAGCTCCGGGACAGCCATTCAAGAGACCCAGTACTTC.

This clonotype was found many times. CDR3 amino acids: CAIRAGQMNTEAFF. The CDR3 DNA reads as TGTGCCATCAGGGCGGGACAGATGAACACTGAAGCTTTCTTT. The chain recombines TRBV10-3 with TRBJ1-1; TRBD1 agrees at 7 bases. V lost 6 bases and J lost 0; bases outside the gene matches: 4. Germline V gene sequence: CDR1 ENHRY, CDR2 SYGVKD. The length of the CDR3 is 14 residues.

This clonotype was found many times. The chain links TRBV20-1 to TRBJ2-3; 7 bases map to TRBD2. The CDR3 runs to 16 residues. CDR1 DFQATT and CDR2 SNEGSKA come from the germline V gene (reference sequence). Trimming took 4 bases from V and 5 from J; bases not matched to a gene: 15. The CDR3 nucleotides are TGCAGTGCTATTCTACGTAGGGCGGGAGAGCAAGATACGCAGTATTTT. Amino acid sequence: CSAILRRAGEQDTQYF.

This clonotype was found a few times. This chain joins TRBV29-1 and TRBJ1-1; unclear D gene. Trimming cost V 4 bases and J 0 bases, with 12 bases left between them. CDR1 is SQVTM, CDR2 ANQGSEA, per germline. The CDR3 totals 14 residues. This chain's CDR3 is CSVVGVQMNTEAFF. The CDR3 DNA reads as TGCAGCGTTGTCGGGGTCCAAATGAACACTGAAGCTTTCTTT.

Many counts were recorded for this clonotype. This chain joins TRBV6-1 and TRBJ2-7; TRBD1 matches at 7 bases. Losses at the gene ends were 11 bases for V and 5 bases for J; bases not matched to a gene: 18. CDR1 and CDR2 (germline): MNHNS, SASEGT. CDR3 length equals 15 residues. This CDR3 is CAAGLYTGDTNEQYF. In nucleotides, the CDR3 is TGTGCCGCTGGACTTTATACAGGGGATACAAACGAGCAGTACTTC.

The table lists this clonotype with a few counts. The rearrangement joins TRBV5-5 to TRBJ2-5; D is unclear. The CDR3 is 16 amino acids. Germline CDR1 is SGHKS and CDR2 is YYEKEE (reference sequence). Trimming took off 1 base at V and 2 bases at J, with 15 bases between the two ends. CDR3 protein: CASSLIIQGLQETQYF. CDR3 sequence (DNA): TGTGCCAGCAGCTTGATAATACAAGGGTTACAAGAGACCCAGTACTTC.

This clonotype has at least ten counts. The rearrangement uses TRBV6-2 or TRBV6-3 and TRBJ1-1, with a weak D call TRBD1 (5 bases). The CDR3 consists of 16 residues. V lost 3 bases to trimming and J lost 1 base, with 15 bases between them. Looked up from germline, CDR1 is MNHEY and CDR2 is SVGEGT. This CDR3 reads CASSYPETGENTEAFF. CDR3 DNA: TGTGCCAGCAGTTATCCCGAAACAGGAGAGAACACTGAAGCTTTCTTT.

This clonotype turned up a few times. Since a much larger clone is just one base distant, this may be a read error. The chain recombines TRBV7-8 with TRBJ2-2; D is undetermined. The germline V and J ends were trimmed by 1 base and 6 bases, with 3 bases remaining between them. Germline CDR1 is SGHVS and CDR2 is FQNEAQ. The CDR3 is made up of 12 amino acids. The CDR3, as DNA: TGTGCCAGCAGCTTAGTCTCCGGGGAGCTGTTTTTT. The encoded protein is CASSLVSGELFF.

V usage is TRBV6-4 and J usage is TRBJ2-2, with 7 nucleotides matching TRBD1. The CDR3 is 14 amino acids. The J segment lost 3 bases and the V segment lost 8 bases, leaving 6 bases of the junction unmatched. Germline lookup yields CDR1 MRHNA and CDR2 SNTAGT. The CDR3 DNA is TGTGCCAGCCAGGGACAGCAGGACACCGGGGAGCTGTTTTTT. Translated, it gives CASQGQQDTGELFF.

V and J are TRBV11-2 and TRBJ2-3, with D uncertain. In germline, CDR1 is SGHAT, CDR2 FQNNGV. V was clipped by 5 bases and J by 3 bases, with 18 bases between them. The CDR3 covers 16 residues. The CDR3 loop reads CASSPKTGLLTDTQYF. In nucleotides, the CDR3 is TGTGCCAGCAGCCCAAAGACCGGGCTACTTACAGATACGCAGTATTTT.

The chain recombines TRBV29-1 with TRBJ2-7; weak D call: TRBD1 (6 bases). Germline lookup yields CDR1 SQVTM and CDR2 ANQGSEA. The CDR3 length is 14 residues. V lost 5 bases and J lost 0, with 14 bases in between. Here the CDR3 reads CSVRGTGYSYEQYF. In DNA form, the CDR3 reads TGCAGCGTTAGGGGAACAGGGTACTCCTACGAGCAGTACTTC.